These T cell receptor beta chains were read from a single sample in a study of blood T cell repertoires in COVID-19. Repertoires were generated with immunoSEQ multiplex PCR, while TCRdb's copy carries only in-frame clones and drops some. The sample consists of some 350,000 clones, 65% to 85% of them appearing once. Source material: peripheral blood. The receptors here all came from a man aged 25 to 40 with active or convalescent COVID-19. Each CDR3 is given with its conserved first and last residue. The D gene is left open where the match is weak. Clone size is not always given. Where it is, it says once, few, many or a class for expanded clones.

>NA|few|TRBJ2-1|TRBV7-9
TGTGCCAGCAGCTTACGGTACAATGAGCAGTTCTTC
CASSLRYNEQFF
>TRBD2|NA|TRBJ2-1|TRBV4-2
TGTGCCAGCAGCCAAGGACGGGGCGGGAGAGGTGATGAGCAGTTCTTC
CASSQGRGGRGDEQFF
>NA|NA|TRBJ1-2|TRBV2
TGTGCCAGCAGTCAAAGCGGGGGGCCGACCTATGGCTACACCTTC
CASSQSGGPTYGYTF
>TRBD2|NA|TRBJ2-1|TRBV5-5
TGTGCCAGCATCGGACTAGGAGGCTCCTACAATGAGCAGTTCTTC
CASIGLGGSYNEQFF
>NA|NA|TRBJ2-7|TRBV20-1
TGCAGTGCTAGTCAGGACAGCTACCACTCCTACGAGCAGTACTTC
CSASQDSYHSYEQYF
>NA|NA|TRBJ2-1|TRBV5-1
TGCGCCAGCAGCTTGGCCGTGACTGGCTACAATGAGCAGTTCTTC
CASSLAVTGYNEQFF
>TRBD1|NA|TRBJ1-1|TRBV11-1
TGTGCCAGCAGCCTCAGGGGGCGCGGGAACACTGAAGCTTTCTTT
CASSLRGRGNTEAFF
>NA|once|TRBJ1-3|TRBV10-3
TGTGCCATCAAGAACAGGGCTGGAAACACCATATATTTT
CAIKNRAGNTIYF
>TRBD1|NA|TRBJ2-7|TRBV6-2/TRBV6-3
TGTGCCAGCAGTTATACCACGGGACAGTTAGACTACGAGCAGTACTTC
CASSYTTGQLDYEQYF
>NA|NA|TRBJ2-3|TRBV5-1
TGCGCCAGCAGCTTGACCTCTCCGGTCGACACAGATACGCAGTATTTT
CASSLTSPVDTDTQYF
>NA|NA|TRBJ2-3|TRBV7-2
TGTGCCAGCAGCTTAGTGCCGCGGGCCAGCACAGATACGCAGTATTTT
CASSLVPRASTDTQYF
>TRBD1|NA|TRBJ1-2|TRBV7-2
TGTGCCAGCAGCCCCGGGACAGATTATGGCTACACCTTC
CASSPGTDYGYTF
>NA|NA|TRBJ2-7|TRBV5-1
TGCGCCAGCAGCACCGAGGGCAGCTACGAGCAGTACTTC
CASSTEGSYEQYF
>NA|once|TRBJ1-3|TRBV10-1
TGCGCCAGCAGTGAGGCGCTGTGGGGCTTCGGCGGAAACACCATATATTTT
CASSEALWGFGGNTIYF
>NA|NA|TRBJ1-1|TRBV24-1
TGTGCCACCAGTGAATCGGTCGGGGGGGGGAACACTGAAGCTTTCTTT
CATSESVGGGNTEAFF
>NA|NA|TRBJ2-7|TRBV7-9
TGTGCCAGCAGCCTAGGCCCGGGACATGACTACGAGCAGTACTTC
CASSLGPGHDYEQYF
>TRBD1|NA|TRBJ2-7|TRBV19
TGTGCCAGTAGTATCAAGGGACAGCCTCACTACGAGCAGTACTTC
CASSIKGQPHYEQYF
>NA|NA|TRBJ1-5|TRBV6-5
TGTGCCAGCAGACCCGGGGTGTTAGCGCCTCAGCCCCAGCATTTT
CASRPGVLAPQPQHF
>TRBD1|NA|TRBJ1-1|TRBV3-1/TRBV3-2
TGTGCCAGCAGCCAAGGGGGACAGGGGGAAGCTTTCTTT
CASSQGGQGEAFF
>NA|NA|TRBJ2-7|TRBV6-2/TRBV6-3
TGTGCCAGCAGTGGAGTCCGGGACTCGGGGTACGAGCAGTACTTC
CASSGVRDSGYEQYF
>NA|once|TRBJ1-2|TRBV11-2
TGTGCCAGCAGCTACGGGGAGACCTATGGCTACACCTTC
CASSYGETYGYTF
>NA|NA|TRBJ1-2|TRBV30
TGTGCCTGGAGTGTATTTAGCTATGGCTACACCTTC
CAWSVFSYGYTF
>NA|NA|TRBJ2-7|TRBV24-1
TGTGCCACCAGTGATTGGGGCTCATCCTACGAGCAGTACTTC
CATSDWGSSYEQYF
>TRBD1|NA|TRBJ2-2|TRBV5-6
TGTGCCAGCACCTTCTACAGGGGGGTAATATCCGGGGAGCTGTTTTTT
CASTFYRGVISGELFF
>NA|NA|TRBJ1-6|TRBV30
TGTGCCTGGAGTGGCGGGCCACTCCACTTT
CAWSGGPLHF
>NA|NA|TRBJ1-1|TRBV5-1
TGCGCCAGCAGCTTGGGTCAGAAAAGATCTGAAGCTTTCTTT
CASSLGQKRSEAFF
>NA|NA|TRBJ2-3|TRBV3-1/TRBV3-2
TGTGCCAGCAGCCCTAGCCCCGGGTCCACAGATACGCAGTATTTT
CASSPSPGSTDTQYF
>TRBD2|NA|TRBJ2-6|TRBV3-1/TRBV3-2
TGTGCCAGCAGCCAAGGGGTCCACCCGGGACTAGCGGTCAGGTTCTCTGGGGCCAACGTCCTGACTTTC
CASSQGVHPGLAVRFSGANVLTF
>TRBD2|NA|TRBJ2-2|TRBV5-4
TGTGCCAGCAGCTTGGTTGCGGGGGGCCCCGGGGAGCTGTTTTTT
CASSLVAGGPGELFF
>NA|NA|TRBJ1-1|TRBV28
TGTGCCAGCAGTTTGGTAGGGGGCACTGAAGCTTTCTTT
CASSLVGGTEAFF
>NA|NA|TRBJ1-4|TRBV2
TGTGCCAGCAGAGAAACGGGAGTGGGTGAAAAACTGTTTTTT
CASRETGVGEKLFF
>TRBD1|once|TRBJ1-1|TRBV20-1
TGCAGTGCTAGAGGAGGGGGCATCGTTTTCTTT
CSARGGGIVFF
>NA|NA|TRBJ2-5|TRBV9
TGTGCCAGCAGCCTCCGGGGTAGCGGTGGGGAGACCCAGTACTTC
CASSLRGSGGETQYF
>NA|NA|TRBJ1-1|TRBV5-5
TGTGCCAGCAGCTCCGGAGCCACTGGAACTGAAGCTTTCTTT
CASSSGATGTEAFF
>NA|NA|TRBJ2-7|TRBV6-5
TGTGCCAGCAGTTGGCAGGTGTCCTACGAGCAGTACTTC
CASSWQVSYEQYF
>NA|NA|TRBJ2-2|TRBV30
TGTGCCTGGAGCCCCCGCGGCGGGCCCGGGGAGCTGTTTTTT
CAWSPRGGPGELFF
>NA|NA|TRBJ2-3|TRBV5-1
TGCGCCAGCAGCTTGGGCGGGCGAAGCACAGATACGCAGTATTTT
CASSLGGRSTDTQYF
>NA|NA|TRBJ1-1|TRBV25-1
TGTGCCAGCAGTTCATCAGTCTCGGCTTTCTTT
CASSSSVSAFF
>TRBD2|NA|TRBJ2-1|TRBV6-2/TRBV6-3
TGTGCCAGCAGTTACCAGGGACTAGCGGGAGGATATGAGCAGTTCTTC
CASSYQGLAGGYEQFF
>TRBD2|NA|TRBJ2-3|TRBV7-2
TGTGCCAGCAGCTTAGGGTTCCCACTAGCGGCCACAGATACGCAGTATTTT
CASSLGFPLAATDTQYF